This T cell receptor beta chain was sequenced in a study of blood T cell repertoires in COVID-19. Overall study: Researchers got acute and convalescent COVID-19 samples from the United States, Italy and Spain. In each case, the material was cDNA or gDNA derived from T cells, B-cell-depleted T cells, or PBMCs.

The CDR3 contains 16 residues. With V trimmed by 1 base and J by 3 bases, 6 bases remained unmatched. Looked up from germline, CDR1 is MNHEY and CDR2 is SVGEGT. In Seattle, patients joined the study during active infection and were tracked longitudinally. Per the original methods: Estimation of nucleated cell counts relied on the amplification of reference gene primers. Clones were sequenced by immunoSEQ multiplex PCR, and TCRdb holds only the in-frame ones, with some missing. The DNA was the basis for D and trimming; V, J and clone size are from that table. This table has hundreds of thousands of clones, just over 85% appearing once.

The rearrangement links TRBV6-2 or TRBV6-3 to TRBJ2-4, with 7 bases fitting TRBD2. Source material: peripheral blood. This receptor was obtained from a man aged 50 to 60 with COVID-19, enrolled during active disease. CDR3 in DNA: TGTGCCAGCAGTTACTTCGGCGGGAGTGGCAAAAACATTCAGTACTTC. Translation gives CASSYFGGSGKNIQYF.